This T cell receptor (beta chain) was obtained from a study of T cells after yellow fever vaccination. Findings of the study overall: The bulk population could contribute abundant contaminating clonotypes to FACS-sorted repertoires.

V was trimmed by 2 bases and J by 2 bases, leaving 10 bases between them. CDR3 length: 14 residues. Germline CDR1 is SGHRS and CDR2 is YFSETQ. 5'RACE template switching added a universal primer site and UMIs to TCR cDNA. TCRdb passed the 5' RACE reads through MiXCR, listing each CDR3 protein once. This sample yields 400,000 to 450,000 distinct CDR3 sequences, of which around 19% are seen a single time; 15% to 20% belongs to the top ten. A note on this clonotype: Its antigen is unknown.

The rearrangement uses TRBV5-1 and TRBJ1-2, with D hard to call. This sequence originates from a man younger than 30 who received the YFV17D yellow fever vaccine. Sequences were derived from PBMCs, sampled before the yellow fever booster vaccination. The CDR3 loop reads CASSLEVTNYGYTF. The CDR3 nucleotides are TGCGCCAGCAGCTTAGAAGTGACGAACTATGGCTACACCTTC. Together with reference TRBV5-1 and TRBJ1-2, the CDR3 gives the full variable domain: KAGVTQTPRYLIKTRGQQVTLSCSPISGHRSVSWYQQTPGQGLQFLFEYFSETQRNKGNFPGRFSGRQFSNSRSEMNVSTLELGDSALYLCASSLEVTNYGYTFGSGTRLTVV.